The clone carrying this T cell receptor (beta chain) was found once. Its antigen is undetermined. For the second PCR, which ran for roughly 6 to 12 cycles, a sample-barcoded 5' primer and a J-beta primer mix were used. Every cDNA molecule bore a tag from a template-switch adaptor containing 12 random nucleotides. One entry per CDR3 protein results from TCRdb running MiXCR on the 5' RACE reads. The profile shows just under 750,000 distinct CDR3 sequences, 22% of them singletons. This sample was taken from a study of blood T cells in healthy people across ages. Study-level findings and limits: A greater number of naive CD4+ cells and higher diversity distinguished long-lived donors from aged donors.

Samples each yielded at least 6 micrograms of total RNA. The CDR3 is made up of 16 amino acids. Germline V lookup: CDR1 MNHNS, CDR2 SASEGT. V was shortened by 2 bases and J by 12 bases, with 23 bases between the two germline ends. Material: blood. This clonotype originated in a man in his 70s in good health. The rearrangement joins TRBV6-1 to TRBJ2-1; D is perhaps TRBD2 (6 bases). The CDR3 loop reads CASSETLGGTFYLQFF. Here the CDR3 DNA reads TGTGCCAGCAGTGAAACCCTGGGCGGGACCTTTTATCTGCAGTTCTTC.